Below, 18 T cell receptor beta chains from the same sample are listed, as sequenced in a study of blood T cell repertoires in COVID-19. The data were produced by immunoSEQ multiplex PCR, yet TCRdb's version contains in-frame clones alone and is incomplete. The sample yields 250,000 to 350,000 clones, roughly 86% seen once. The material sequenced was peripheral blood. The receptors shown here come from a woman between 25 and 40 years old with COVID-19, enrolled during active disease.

The CDR3 region is CASSVAGTNTEAFF. The CDR3 region has the DNA TGTGCCAGCAGCGTAGCCGGGACAAACACTGAAGCTTTCTTT. The V gene is TRBV9, the J gene TRBJ1-1; TRBD1 is a possible D gene (6 bases). The CDR3 loop spans 14 amino acids. V gave up 0 bases and J gave up 2 bases, with 8 bases separating them. From germline, CDR1 is SGDLS and CDR2 YYNGEE.

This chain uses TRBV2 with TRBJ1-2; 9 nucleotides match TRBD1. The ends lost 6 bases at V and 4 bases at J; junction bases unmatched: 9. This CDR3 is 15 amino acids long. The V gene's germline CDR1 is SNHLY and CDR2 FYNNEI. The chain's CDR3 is CASSALQGAAYGYTF. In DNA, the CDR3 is TGTGCCAGCAGCGCCTTACAGGGGGCTGCCTATGGCTACACCTTC.

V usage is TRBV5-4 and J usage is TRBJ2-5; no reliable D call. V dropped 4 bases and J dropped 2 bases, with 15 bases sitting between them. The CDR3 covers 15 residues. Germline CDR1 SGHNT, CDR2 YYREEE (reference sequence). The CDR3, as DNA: TGTGCCAGCAGCAGAGACGGAGAGTCACAAGAGACCCAGTACTTC. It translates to CASSRDGESQETQYF.

The DNA for the CDR3 is TGCGCCAGCAGCCAAGAGGGACAGGGAATCTATGGCTACACCTTC. This codes for CASSQEGQGIYGYTF. The rearrangement joins TRBV4-1 to TRBJ1-2; 9 bases are a match to TRBD1. Germline trimming cut 0 bases from V and 4 bases from J; bases unmatched to any gene: 3. This CDR3 is 15 amino acids long. Germline V gene sequence: CDR1 MGHRA, CDR2 YSYEKL.

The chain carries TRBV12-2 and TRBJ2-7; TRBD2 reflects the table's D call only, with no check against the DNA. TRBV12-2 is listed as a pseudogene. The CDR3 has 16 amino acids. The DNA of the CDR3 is TGTGCAAGTCGCTTAAAGGCAAGCGGGAAATCCTACGAGCAGTACTTC. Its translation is CASRLKASGKSYEQYF.

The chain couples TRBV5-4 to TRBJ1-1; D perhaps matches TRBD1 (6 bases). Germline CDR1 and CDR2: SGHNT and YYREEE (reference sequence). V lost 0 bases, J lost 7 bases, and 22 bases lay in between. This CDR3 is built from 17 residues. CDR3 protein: CASSLGSMGRGVGEAFF. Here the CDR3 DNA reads TGTGCCAGCAGCTTGGGTTCTATGGGCAGGGGAGTGGGTGAAGCTTTCTTT.

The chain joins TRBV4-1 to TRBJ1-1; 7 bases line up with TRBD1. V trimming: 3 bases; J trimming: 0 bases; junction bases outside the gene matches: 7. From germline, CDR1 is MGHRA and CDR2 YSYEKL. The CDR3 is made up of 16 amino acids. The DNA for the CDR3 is TGCGCCAGCAGCCATCCTTCGACAGGGATGAACACTGAAGCTTTCTTT. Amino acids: CASSHPSTGMNTEAFF.

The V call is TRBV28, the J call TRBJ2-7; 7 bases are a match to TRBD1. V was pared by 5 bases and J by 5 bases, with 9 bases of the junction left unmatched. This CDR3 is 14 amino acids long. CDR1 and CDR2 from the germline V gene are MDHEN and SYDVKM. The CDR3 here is CASSVTGQVNEQYF. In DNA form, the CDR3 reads TGTGCCAGCAGTGTGACAGGGCAGGTAAACGAGCAGTACTTC.

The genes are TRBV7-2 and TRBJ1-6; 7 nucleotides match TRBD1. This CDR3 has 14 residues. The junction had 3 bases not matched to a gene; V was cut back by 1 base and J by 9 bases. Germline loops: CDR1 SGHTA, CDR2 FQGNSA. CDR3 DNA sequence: TGTGCCAGCAGCTTAGGAGGGGGCAGTTCACCCCTCCACTTT. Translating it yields CASSLGGGSSPLHF.

CDR3 loop: CASSVGTSGYGNEQFF. CDR3 DNA sequence: TGTGCCAGCAGCGTAGGGACTAGCGGATATGGCAATGAGCAGTTCTTC. V usage is TRBV9 and J usage is TRBJ2-1; 10 bases fit TRBD2. With 0 bases clipped from V and 6 bases from J, the junction kept 6 bases outside the gene matches. The CDR3 loop spans 16 amino acids. Per germline, CDR1 SGDLS and CDR2 YYNGEE.

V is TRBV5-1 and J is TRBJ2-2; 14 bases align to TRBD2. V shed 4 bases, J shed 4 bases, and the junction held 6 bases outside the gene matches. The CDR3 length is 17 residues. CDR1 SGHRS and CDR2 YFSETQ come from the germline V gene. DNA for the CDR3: TGCGCCAGCAGCGGGGGACTAGCGGGAGTAGTCACCGGGGAGCTGTTTTTT. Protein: CASSGGLAGVVTGELFF.

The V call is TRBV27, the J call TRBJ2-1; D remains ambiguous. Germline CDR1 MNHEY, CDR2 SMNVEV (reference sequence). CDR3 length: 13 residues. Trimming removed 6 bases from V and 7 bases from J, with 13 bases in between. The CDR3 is CASSPSSENEQFF. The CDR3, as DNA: TGTGCCAGCAGCCCCTCTAGTGAGAATGAGCAGTTCTTC.

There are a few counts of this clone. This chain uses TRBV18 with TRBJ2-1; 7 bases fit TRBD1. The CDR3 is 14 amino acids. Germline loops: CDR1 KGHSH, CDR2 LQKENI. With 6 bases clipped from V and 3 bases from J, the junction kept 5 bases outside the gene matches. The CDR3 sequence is CASSTTGNYNEQFF. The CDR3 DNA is TGTGCCAGCTCTACGACAGGGAACTACAATGAGCAGTTCTTC.

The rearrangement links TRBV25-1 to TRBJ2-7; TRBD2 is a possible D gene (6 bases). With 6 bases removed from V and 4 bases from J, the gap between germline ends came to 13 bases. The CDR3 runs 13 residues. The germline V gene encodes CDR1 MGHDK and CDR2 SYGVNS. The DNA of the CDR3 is TGTGCCAGCAGGGACCCTGGGGGGTACGAGCAGTACTTC. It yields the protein CASRDPGGYEQYF.

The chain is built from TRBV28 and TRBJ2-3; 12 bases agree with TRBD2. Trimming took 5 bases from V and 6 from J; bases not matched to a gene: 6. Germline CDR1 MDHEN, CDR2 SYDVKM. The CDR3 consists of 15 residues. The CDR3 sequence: CASSTWTSGKDTQYF. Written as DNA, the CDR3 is TGTGCCAGCAGTACCTGGACTAGCGGGAAGGATACGCAGTATTTT.

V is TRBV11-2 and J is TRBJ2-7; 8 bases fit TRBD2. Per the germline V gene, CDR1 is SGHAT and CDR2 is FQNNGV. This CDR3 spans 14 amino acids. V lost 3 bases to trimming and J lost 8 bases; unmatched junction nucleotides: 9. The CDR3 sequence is CASSFSGTSGQQYF. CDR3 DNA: TGTGCCAGCAGCTTCTCCGGGACTAGTGGCCAGCAGTACTTC. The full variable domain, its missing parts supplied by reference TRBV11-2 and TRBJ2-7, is EAGVAQSPRYKIIEKRQSVAFWCNPISGHATLYWYQQILGQGPKLLIQFQNNGVVDDSQLPKDRFSAERLKGVDSTLKIQPAKLEDSAVYLCASSFSGTSGQQYFGPGTRLTVT.

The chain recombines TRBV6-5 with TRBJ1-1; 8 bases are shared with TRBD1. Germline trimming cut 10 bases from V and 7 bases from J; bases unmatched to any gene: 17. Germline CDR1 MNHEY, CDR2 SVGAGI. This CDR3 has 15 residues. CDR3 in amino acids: CATTQLILDRDEAFF. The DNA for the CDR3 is TGTGCCACCACTCAGCTTATTTTGGACAGGGATGAAGCTTTCTTT.

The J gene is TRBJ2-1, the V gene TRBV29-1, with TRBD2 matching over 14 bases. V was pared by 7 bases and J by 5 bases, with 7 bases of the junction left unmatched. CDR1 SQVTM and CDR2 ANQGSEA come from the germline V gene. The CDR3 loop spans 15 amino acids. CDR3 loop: CSALGLAGENNEQFF. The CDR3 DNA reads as TGCAGCGCATTGGGACTAGCGGGGGAAAACAATGAGCAGTTCTTC.